This TCR beta chain appears in the sequencing data of a study of control samples from healthy donors and cancer patients (dated by TCRdb to 2018 to 2021). With respect to this clone: No cognate antigen has been identified for it. No much larger clone exists at a distance of one base, and base qualities are not known.

V gives up 2 bases and J gives up 2 bases, and the segment between their germline ends measures 13 bases. The CDR3, from cysteine to phenylalanine, totals 15 residues. Only the CDR3 DNA stays, 45 bases, in frame from base 1. CDR1 and CDR2, per the germline V gene (reference sequence), are LGHDT and YNNKEL. Library generation was performed with the immunoSEQ multiplex PCR assay. TCRdb's version of the immuneACCESS table is confined to in-frame rearrangements and falls short of the full clone set. An unresolved V gene accounts for under half of the shortfall where checked; the remainder is of unknown origin. The sample table shows 70,000 or so clones, and roughly 92% are seen once. Jointly, the top ten make up approximately 5.7% of the sample.

The rearrangement joined TRBV3-1 (or the pseudogene TRBV3-2) to TRBJ2-7; possibly the D gene is TRBD2, per 6 matching bases. The source material was blood. This receptor was identified in a woman between 40 and 55 years old in good health. The CDR3 sequence is CASSQRSSAPYEQYF. The sequenced DNA is TGTGCCAGCAGCCAAAGGTCTAGCGCTCCCTACGAGCAGTACTTC.